This is a list of T cell receptor beta chains from one sample in a study of blood T cell repertoires in COVID-19. Produced via immunoSEQ multiplex PCR; TCRdb's table is partial and in-frame only. The repertoire holds some 120,000 clones, with about 74% as singletons. Specimen: peripheral blood. The receptors here all came from a human donor in a cohort sampled during active COVID-19. Each CDR3 is given with its conserved first and last residue. The order of the fields is V gene, CDR3 protein.

V gene: TRBV19; CDR3 protein: CASSMGQGNYGYTF
V gene: TRBV5-5; CDR3 protein: CASSPGTGVRANEKLFF
V gene: TRBV9; CDR3 protein: CASSVGGLGNEQFF
V gene: TRBV7-8; CDR3 protein: CASSDPTGRYEQYF
V gene: TRBV2; CDR3 protein: CASSGNGNSTPYEQYF
V gene: TRBV19; CDR3 protein: CASSILSGGSNQPQHF
V gene: TRBV18; CDR3 protein: CASSPQTGPPGGISYEQYF
V gene: TRBV5-4; CDR3 protein: CASGGADNEQFF
V gene: TRBV27; CDR3 protein: CASSLAGGNEQYF
V gene: TRBV11-2; CDR3 protein: CASSPRGWSGNTIYF
V gene: TRBV23-1; CDR3 protein: CASSQYRGRRVGTDTQYF
V gene: TRBV6-2/TRBV6-3; CDR3 protein: CASSPQSSGRAATGELFF
V gene: TRBV15; CDR3 protein: CATSSNTGASYEQYF
V gene: TRBV28; CDR3 protein: CASSMYRPKYTEAFF
V gene: TRBV30; CDR3 protein: CAWRGGLASEQYF
V gene: TRBV11-3; CDR3 protein: CASSPAGLPFEQYF
V gene: TRBV2; CDR3 protein: CASSEGQGSTEAFF
V gene: TRBV6-5; CDR3 protein: CASREDRYSNQPQHF
V gene: TRBV5-5; CDR3 protein: CASSLAGASYEQYF
V gene: TRBV24-1; CDR3 protein: CATSDPAVGTQYF
V gene: TRBV4-2; CDR3 protein: CASSQDKQGAGELFF
V gene: TRBV2; CDR3 protein: CASSEWRGAQETQYF
V gene: TRBV27; CDR3 protein: CASSAASGYTEAFF
V gene: TRBV7-9; CDR3 protein: CASSKGWSREAYGYTF